Listed below are T cell receptor beta chains from one sample, sequenced in a study of T cell changes during pregnancy in multiple sclerosis. Libraries were prepared by immunoSEQ multiplex PCR; TCRdb keeps only in-frame clonotypes and omits some of them. The repertoire has tens of thousands of clones, about 88% of them found once; the top ten carry about 6.9%. Material: CD8+ T cells from peripheral blood mononuclear cells, obtained in the second trimester of pregnancy. The receptors were sampled from a female donor with multiple sclerosis, enrolled in a pregnancy study. CDR3s include the opening cysteine and the closing phenylalanine or tryptophan. Each record gives: J gene, CDR3 length, V gene, clone size, D gene, CDR3 protein, CDR3 DNA. A D gene is named only where the DNA matches it firmly. Clone size is shown for a subset of rows, as once, few, many or a class of expanded clone.

j_gene: TRBJ2-2; len: 16; v_gene: TRBV7-8; abundance: NA; d_gene: TRBD2; CDR3aa: CASSPTLAGTTGELFF; CDR3nt: TGTGCCAGCAGCCCGACCTTAGCGGGGACCACCGGGGAGCTGTTTTTT
j_gene: TRBJ2-7; len: 13; v_gene: TRBV14; abundance: once; d_gene: TRBD1; CDR3aa: CASSEGTAYEQYF; CDR3nt: TGTGCCAGCAGCGAGGGGACAGCCTACGAGCAGTACTTC
j_gene: TRBJ1-5; len: 15; v_gene: TRBV15; abundance: NA; d_gene: NA; CDR3aa: CATSRADGVNQPQHF; CDR3nt: TGTGCCACCAGCAGAGCGGACGGGGTGAATCAGCCCCAGCATTTT
j_gene: TRBJ1-1; len: 14; v_gene: TRBV30; abundance: NA; d_gene: NA; CDR3aa: CAWSGQSMNTEAFF; CDR3nt: TGTGCCTGGAGTGGCCAGTCAATGAACACTGAAGCTTTCTTT
j_gene: TRBJ2-7; len: 14; v_gene: TRBV27; abundance: NA; d_gene: TRBD1; CDR3aa: CASDITGQGNEQYF; CDR3nt: TGTGCCAGCGATATCACGGGACAGGGGAACGAGCAGTACTTC
j_gene: TRBJ2-1; len: 15; v_gene: TRBV2; abundance: NA; d_gene: TRBD1; CDR3aa: CASSPGQGVENEQFF; CDR3nt: TGTGCCAGCAGTCCGGGACAGGGGGTCGAAAATGAGCAGTTCTTC
j_gene: TRBJ2-1; len: 16; v_gene: TRBV6-5; abundance: NA; d_gene: TRBD2; CDR3aa: CASSYSSGGAINEQFF; CDR3nt: TGTGCCAGCAGTTACTCCAGCGGGGGGGCCATCAATGAGCAGTTCTTC
j_gene: TRBJ2-7; len: 13; v_gene: TRBV27; abundance: NA; d_gene: NA; CDR3aa: CASSLRSVDEQYF; CDR3nt: TGTGCCAGCAGTTTACGTTCCGTAGACGAGCAGTACTTC
j_gene: TRBJ1-6; len: 18; v_gene: TRBV7-8; abundance: NA; d_gene: TRBD1; CDR3aa: CASSFAGRDRIYNSPLHF; CDR3nt: TGTGCCAGCAGCTTCGCCGGTAGGGACAGAATTTATAATTCACCCCTCCACTTT
j_gene: TRBJ2-1; len: 20; v_gene: TRBV4-2; abundance: NA; d_gene: TRBD2; CDR3aa: CASSQEGLAGEFGLYNEQFF; CDR3nt: TGTGCCAGCAGCCAAGAAGGGCTAGCGGGAGAGTTCGGTCTCTACAATGAGCAGTTCTTC
j_gene: TRBJ1-4; len: 16; v_gene: TRBV7-9; abundance: NA; d_gene: NA; CDR3aa: CASSLAVAGQGEKLFF; CDR3nt: TGTGCCAGCAGCTTAGCTGTGGCAGGGCAAGGGGAAAAACTGTTTTTT
j_gene: TRBJ1-1; len: 15; v_gene: TRBV7-9; abundance: NA; d_gene: TRBD1; CDR3aa: CASSPATGLGTEAFF; CDR3nt: TGTGCCAGCAGCCCGGCGACAGGGCTGGGCACTGAAGCTTTCTTT
j_gene: TRBJ2-1; len: 14; v_gene: TRBV27; abundance: NA; d_gene: TRBD2; CDR3aa: CASSLAGGLNEQFF; CDR3nt: TGTGCCAGCAGTTTAGCGGGAGGCTTGAATGAGCAGTTCTTC
j_gene: TRBJ2-7; len: 16; v_gene: TRBV5-1; abundance: NA; d_gene: NA; CDR3aa: CASRRGEGEPYYEQYF; CDR3nt: TGCGCCAGCCGTCGCGGGGAGGGGGAGCCGTATTACGAGCAGTACTTC
j_gene: TRBJ2-2; len: 15; v_gene: TRBV6-5; abundance: NA; d_gene: NA; CDR3aa: CASSYSNNPTGELFF; CDR3nt: TGTGCCAGCAGTTACTCTAACAATCCTACCGGGGAGCTGTTTTTT
j_gene: TRBJ2-7; len: 12; v_gene: TRBV12-5; abundance: NA; d_gene: NA; CDR3aa: CASGLALYEQYF; CDR3nt: TGTGCTAGTGGTTTGGCCCTCTACGAGCAGTACTTC
j_gene: TRBJ1-1; len: 13; v_gene: TRBV19; abundance: NA; d_gene: NA; CDR3aa: CASSIGGGTEAFF; CDR3nt: TGTGCCAGTAGTATAGGAGGAGGAACTGAAGCTTTCTTT
j_gene: TRBJ2-3; len: 15; v_gene: TRBV2; abundance: once; d_gene: NA; CDR3aa: CASSLGGPSTDTQYF; CDR3nt: TGTGCCAGCAGCTTAGGCGGGCCTAGCACAGATACGCAGTATTTT
j_gene: TRBJ2-7; len: 13; v_gene: TRBV7-9; abundance: NA; d_gene: NA; CDR3aa: CASIGPSSHEQYF; CDR3nt: TGTGCCAGCATTGGTCCTAGCTCCCACGAGCAGTACTTC
j_gene: TRBJ2-5; len: 13; v_gene: TRBV13; abundance: NA; d_gene: NA; CDR3aa: CASSLPDQETQYF; CDR3nt: TGTGCCAGCAGCTTACCGGACCAAGAGACCCAGTACTTC
j_gene: TRBJ2-3; len: 15; v_gene: TRBV9; abundance: NA; d_gene: NA; CDR3aa: CASSVAGWSTDTQYF; CDR3nt: TGTGCCAGCAGCGTAGCAGGGTGGAGCACAGATACGCAGTATTTT
j_gene: TRBJ1-2; len: 15; v_gene: TRBV7-2; abundance: NA; d_gene: NA; CDR3aa: CASSSIINGVHGYTF; CDR3nt: TGTGCCAGCAGCTCCATAATAAACGGGGTTCATGGCTACACCTTC
j_gene: TRBJ2-3; len: 17; v_gene: TRBV5-1; abundance: NA; d_gene: TRBD2; CDR3aa: CASSLALAGGHTDTQYF; CDR3nt: TGCGCCAGCAGCTTGGCCTTAGCGGGGGGACACACAGATACGCAGTATTTT
j_gene: TRBJ2-2; len: 18; v_gene: TRBV7-7; abundance: once; d_gene: NA; CDR3aa: CASSPEVGRLPDTGELFF; CDR3nt: TGTGCTAGCAGCCCCGAGGTCGGTCGGCTCCCCGACACCGGGGAGCTGTTTTTT
j_gene: TRBJ2-7; len: 15; v_gene: TRBV18; abundance: once; d_gene: NA; CDR3aa: CASSPAGGRGYEQYF; CDR3nt: TGTGCCAGCTCACCAGCTGGGGGGAGAGGTTACGAGCAGTACTTC
j_gene: TRBJ2-1; len: 11; v_gene: TRBV7-9; abundance: NA; d_gene: NA; CDR3aa: CASRELNEQFF; CDR3nt: TGTGCCAGCCGCGAGTTGAATGAGCAGTTCTTC
j_gene: TRBJ2-7; len: 14; v_gene: TRBV27; abundance: once; d_gene: NA; CDR3aa: CASSLFRGTYEQYF; CDR3nt: TGTGCCAGCAGTTTATTCAGGGGCACCTACGAGCAGTACTTC
j_gene: TRBJ2-7; len: 13; v_gene: TRBV10-3; abundance: NA; d_gene: NA; CDR3aa: CAIKGYGAYEQYF; CDR3nt: TGTGCCATCAAAGGGTACGGGGCCTACGAGCAGTACTTC
j_gene: TRBJ1-2; len: 13; v_gene: TRBV27; abundance: NA; d_gene: NA; CDR3aa: CASSFLQGDGYTF; CDR3nt: TGTGCCAGCAGTTTCCTACAGGGCGACGGCTACACCTTC
j_gene: TRBJ2-3; len: 15; v_gene: TRBV7-8; abundance: NA; d_gene: NA; CDR3aa: CASRSLGFGTDTQYF; CDR3nt: TGTGCCAGCAGGAGCCTTGGCTTCGGGACAGATACGCAGTATTTT
j_gene: TRBJ1-1; len: 13; v_gene: TRBV19; abundance: NA; d_gene: TRBD1; CDR3aa: CASRDRVLSEAFF; CDR3nt: TGTGCCAGCCGGGACAGGGTGCTATCTGAAGCTTTCTTT
j_gene: TRBJ1-1; len: 15; v_gene: TRBV4-3; abundance: medium-sized; d_gene: TRBD1; CDR3aa: CASSQEEDREAEAFF; CDR3nt: TGCGCCAGCAGCCAAGAGGAGGACAGGGAGGCTGAAGCTTTCTTT
j_gene: TRBJ2-5; len: 19; v_gene: TRBV13; abundance: NA; d_gene: TRBD2; CDR3aa: CASSLGGIAGTSAQETQYF; CDR3nt: TGTGCCAGCAGCTTAGGGGGGATTGCCGGGACTAGCGCTCAAGAGACCCAGTACTTC
j_gene: TRBJ2-2; len: 13; v_gene: TRBV11-2; abundance: large; d_gene: NA; CDR3aa: CASSRGGIGELFF; CDR3nt: TGTGCCAGCAGCCGTGGGGGGATCGGGGAGCTGTTTTTT
j_gene: TRBJ2-7; len: 13; v_gene: TRBV11-1; abundance: once; d_gene: TRBD1; CDR3aa: CASSSETGTEQYF; CDR3nt: TGTGCCAGCAGCTCAGAGACAGGGACCGAGCAGTACTTC
j_gene: TRBJ1-4; len: 15; v_gene: TRBV27; abundance: NA; d_gene: NA; CDR3aa: CASSETGATNEKLFF; CDR3nt: TGTGCCAGCAGTGAAACAGGTGCAACTAATGAAAAACTGTTTTTT
j_gene: TRBJ2-2; len: 19; v_gene: TRBV28; abundance: NA; d_gene: TRBD2; CDR3aa: CASSLGVAGGPEGAGELFF; CDR3nt: TGTGCCAGCAGTTTAGGAGTAGCGGGAGGGCCTGAGGGGGCCGGGGAGCTGTTTTTT
j_gene: TRBJ1-1; len: 14; v_gene: TRBV7-9; abundance: NA; d_gene: TRBD1; CDR3aa: CASSPVDRDGEAFF; CDR3nt: TGTGCCAGCAGCCCAGTAGACAGGGACGGTGAAGCTTTCTTT
j_gene: TRBJ2-1; len: 14; v_gene: TRBV30; abundance: NA; d_gene: TRBD2; CDR3aa: CAWNRVAGAGEQFF; CDR3nt: TGTGCCTGGAATAGAGTAGCGGGAGCTGGTGAGCAGTTCTTC
j_gene: TRBJ2-1; len: 15; v_gene: TRBV5-4; abundance: NA; d_gene: TRBD2; CDR3aa: CASSLGRDYYNEQFF; CDR3nt: TGTGCCAGCAGCTTAGGTAGGGACTACTACAATGAGCAGTTCTTC
j_gene: TRBJ2-1; len: 13; v_gene: TRBV28; abundance: NA; d_gene: NA; CDR3aa: CASSLWTAGPQFF; CDR3nt: TGTGCCAGCAGTTTATGGACAGCGGGCCCCCAGTTCTTC
j_gene: TRBJ2-7; len: 15; v_gene: TRBV2; abundance: NA; d_gene: TRBD2; CDR3aa: CASSDGGGEPYEQYF; CDR3nt: TGTGCCAGCAGTGATGGCGGGGGGGAGCCATACGAGCAGTACTTC
j_gene: TRBJ2-7; len: 13; v_gene: TRBV6-5; abundance: NA; d_gene: NA; CDR3aa: CASSYGARYEQYF; CDR3nt: TGTGCCAGCAGTTACGGGGCCCGCTACGAGCAGTACTTC
j_gene: TRBJ1-6; len: 13; v_gene: TRBV6-4; abundance: NA; d_gene: NA; CDR3aa: CASSQGAFSPLHF; CDR3nt: TGTGCCAGCAGTCAAGGGGCGTTCTCCCCCCTCCACTTT
j_gene: TRBJ2-5; len: 15; v_gene: TRBV5-4; abundance: NA; d_gene: TRBD1; CDR3aa: CASSPWDRPQETQYF; CDR3nt: TGTGCCAGCAGCCCCTGGGACAGGCCGCAAGAGACCCAGTACTTC
j_gene: TRBJ1-1; len: 14; v_gene: TRBV6-6; abundance: NA; d_gene: NA; CDR3aa: CASSGDMSNTEAFF; CDR3nt: TGTGCCAGCAGTGGGGACATGTCGAACACTGAAGCTTTCTTT
j_gene: TRBJ2-7; len: 13; v_gene: TRBV5-1; abundance: NA; d_gene: NA; CDR3aa: CASTPTETYEQYF; CDR3nt: TGCGCCAGCACCCCGACAGAGACCTACGAGCAGTACTTC
j_gene: TRBJ2-7; len: 12; v_gene: TRBV25-1; abundance: NA; d_gene: NA; CDR3aa: CASSGGAHEQYF; CDR3nt: TGTGCCAGCAGTGGAGGAGCCCACGAGCAGTACTTC
j_gene: TRBJ2-3; len: 15; v_gene: TRBV4-2; abundance: NA; d_gene: TRBD2; CDR3aa: CASSQGLAGADTQYF; CDR3nt: TGTGCCAGCAGCCAAGGACTAGCGGGAGCAGATACGCAGTATTTT
j_gene: TRBJ2-5; len: 16; v_gene: TRBV10-3; abundance: NA; d_gene: TRBD1; CDR3aa: CAISSSGQGLRETQYF; CDR3nt: TGTGCCATCAGTAGCTCCGGACAGGGCCTACGAGAGACCCAGTACTTC
j_gene: TRBJ1-1; len: 14; v_gene: TRBV27; abundance: NA; d_gene: NA; CDR3aa: CASSFTGTNTEAFF; CDR3nt: TGTGCCAGCAGTTTCACAGGGACCAACACTGAAGCTTTCTTT
j_gene: TRBJ2-1; len: 14; v_gene: TRBV5-5; abundance: NA; d_gene: TRBD1; CDR3aa: CASSQGQGFDYQFF; CDR3nt: TGTGCCAGCAGCCAGGGACAGGGGTTCGATTATCAGTTCTTC
j_gene: TRBJ2-7; len: 14; v_gene: TRBV5-6; abundance: NA; d_gene: NA; CDR3aa: CASSWSLRRHEQYF; CDR3nt: TGTGCCAGCAGCTGGAGCTTGAGGAGGCACGAGCAGTACTTC
j_gene: TRBJ2-1; len: 15; v_gene: TRBV5-6; abundance: NA; d_gene: TRBD2; CDR3aa: CASSYTSGGYNEQFF; CDR3nt: TGTGCCAGCAGCTACACTAGCGGGGGGTACAATGAGCAGTTCTTC